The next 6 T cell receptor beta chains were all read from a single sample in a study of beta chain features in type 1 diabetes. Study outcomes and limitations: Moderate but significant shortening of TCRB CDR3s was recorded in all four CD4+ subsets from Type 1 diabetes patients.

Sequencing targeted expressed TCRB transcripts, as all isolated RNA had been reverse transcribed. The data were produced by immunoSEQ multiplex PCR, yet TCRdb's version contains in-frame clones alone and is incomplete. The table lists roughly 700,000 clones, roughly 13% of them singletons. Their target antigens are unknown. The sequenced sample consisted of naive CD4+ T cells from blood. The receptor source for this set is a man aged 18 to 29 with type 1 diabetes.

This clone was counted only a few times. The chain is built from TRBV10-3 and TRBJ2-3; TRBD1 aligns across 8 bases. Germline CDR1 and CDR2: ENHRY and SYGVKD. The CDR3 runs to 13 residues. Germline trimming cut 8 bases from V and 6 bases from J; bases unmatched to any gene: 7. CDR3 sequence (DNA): TGTGCCATCGTGGACAGGGCCAGCGATACGCAGTATTTT. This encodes CAIVDRASDTQYF.

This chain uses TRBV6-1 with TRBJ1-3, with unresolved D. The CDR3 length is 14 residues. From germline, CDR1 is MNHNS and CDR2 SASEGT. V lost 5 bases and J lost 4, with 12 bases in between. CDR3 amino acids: CASSFLSEGNTIYF. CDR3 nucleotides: TGTGCCAGCAGTTTCCTCTCGGAAGGAAACACCATATATTTT.

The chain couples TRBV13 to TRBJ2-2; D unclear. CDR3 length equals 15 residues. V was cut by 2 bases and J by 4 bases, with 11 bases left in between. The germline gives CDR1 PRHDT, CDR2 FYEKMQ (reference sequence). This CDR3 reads CASSLQQTSTGELFF. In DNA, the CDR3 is TGTGCCAGCAGCTTACAGCAAACCTCCACCGGGGAGCTGTTTTTT.

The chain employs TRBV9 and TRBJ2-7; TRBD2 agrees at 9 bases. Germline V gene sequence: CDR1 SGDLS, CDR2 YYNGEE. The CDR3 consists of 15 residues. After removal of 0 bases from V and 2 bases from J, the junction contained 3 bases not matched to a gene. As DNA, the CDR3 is TGTGCCAGCAGCGTAGGAGCGGGGGGCCCCTACGAGCAGTACTTC. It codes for CASSVGAGGPYEQYF.

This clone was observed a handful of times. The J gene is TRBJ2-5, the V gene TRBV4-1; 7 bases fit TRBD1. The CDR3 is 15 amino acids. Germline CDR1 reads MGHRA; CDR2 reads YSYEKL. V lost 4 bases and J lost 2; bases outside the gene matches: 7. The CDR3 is CASSRTDRVQETQYF. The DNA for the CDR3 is TGCGCCAGCAGCCGAACCGACAGGGTTCAAGAGACCCAGTACTTC.

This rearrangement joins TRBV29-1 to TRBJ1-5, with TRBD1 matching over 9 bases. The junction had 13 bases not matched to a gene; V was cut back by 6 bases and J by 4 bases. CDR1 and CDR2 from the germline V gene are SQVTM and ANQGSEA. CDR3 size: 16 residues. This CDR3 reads CSVQPGTGIPNQPQHF. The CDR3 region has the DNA TGCAGCGTCCAGCCGGGGACAGGGATCCCGAATCAGCCCCAGCATTTT.